These 19 T cell receptor beta chains came from one sample sequenced in a study of blood T cell repertoires in COVID-19. Only in-frame clones appear in the TCRdb table, and some are missing; sequencing was by immunoSEQ multiplex PCR. The sample yields more than 300,000 clones, around 87% seen once. Specimen: peripheral blood. The source is a woman aged 45-65 years with COVID-19, enrolled during active disease.

V is TRBV30 and J is TRBJ2-1; D possibly corresponds to TRBD2 (5 bases). The CDR3 is 11 residues long. Germline CDR1 reads GTSNPN; CDR2 reads SVGIG (reference sequence). Trimming removed 1 base at V and 14 bases at J, with 12 bases between. Here the CDR3 DNA reads TGTGCCTGGAGTGACGGGGAAAACGAGTTCTTC. This encodes CAWSDGENEFF.

The CDR3 DNA reads TGCGCCAGCAGCTCTACCCCATCCTACGAGCAGTACTTC. It specifies CASSSTPSYEQYF. This chain uses TRBV5-1 with TRBJ2-7; no reliable D call. Trimming cost V 3 bases and J 1 base, with 8 bases left between them. The CDR3 spans 13 residues. Germline values: CDR1 SGHRS, CDR2 YFSETQ.

Regarding this clone: Mismatch with germline at one junction end may stem from a read error. The V and J genes are TRBV7-6 and TRBJ1-1; weak D call: TRBD1 (6 bases). Germline CDR1 reads SGHVS; CDR2 reads FNYEAQ. This CDR3 region has 17 residues. CDR3 DNA: TGTGCCAGCAGCGCAACACAGGGAGACATAAGGAACGCTGAAGCTTTCTTT. Protein: CASSATQGDIRNAEAFF.

CDR3 sequence (DNA): TGCGCCAGCAGCTTGGAGTGGTACAGGGGGCGGCGGGTCCACTACGAGCAGTACTTC. Translation: CASSLEWYRGRRVHYEQYF. V usage is TRBV5-1 and J usage is TRBJ2-7; TRBD1 aligns across 9 bases. The CDR3 extends over 19 amino acids. CDR1 and CDR2 from the germline V gene are SGHRS and YFSETQ. Trimming took 0 bases from V and 3 from J; bases not matched to a gene: 16.

The rearrangement joins TRBV19 to TRBJ2-3; 10 nucleotides match TRBD2. The germline gives CDR1 LNHDA, CDR2 SQIVND (reference sequence). The CDR3 length is 13 residues. V dropped 7 bases and J dropped 5; count of bases not matched to a gene: 3. The CDR3: CASNLAGGDTQYF. CDR3 nucleotides: TGTGCCAGTAACTTAGCGGGAGGAGATACGCAGTATTTT.

This chain connects TRBV29-1 to TRBJ2-7, with 8 bases that match TRBD2. The V gene's germline CDR1 is SQVTM and CDR2 ANQGSEA. CDR3 length equals 14 residues. The trim removed 5 bases at V and 3 bases at J, leaving 9 bases unmatched. The DNA for the CDR3 is TGCAGCGTTCTTCTCCTAGCGGGCGTCTACGAGCAGTACTTC. As protein: CSVLLLAGVYEQYF.

V and J are TRBV27 and TRBJ2-3; TRBD1 is a possible D gene (6 bases). The CDR3 runs to 15 residues. Trimming left V 2 bases short and J 6 bases short, with 15 bases between. Germline CDR1 is MNHEY and CDR2 is SMNVEV (reference sequence). The CDR3 here is CASSLSTWGPDTQYF. CDR3 in DNA: TGTGCCAGCAGTTTAAGTACGTGGGGGCCGGATACGCAGTATTTT.

The chain couples TRBV29-1 to TRBJ2-1; 14 nucleotides match TRBD2. The V gene end was trimmed by 7 bases and the J gene end by 6 bases; junction bases not matched to a gene: 11. CDR1 is SQVTM and CDR2 is ANQGSEA in the germline V gene. This CDR3 comprises 16 residues. CDR3 nucleotide sequence: TGCAGCGCCCCGGGACTAGCGGGAGACGTTTTCAATGAGCAGTTCTTC. This sequence encodes CSAPGLAGDVFNEQFF.

This clone was observed a few times. The genes are TRBV5-1 and TRBJ1-5; D is unresolved. The V end was cut by 0 bases, the J end by 0 bases, with 13 bases between. The V gene's germline CDR1 is SGHRS and CDR2 YFSETQ. This CDR3 is built from 17 residues. CDR3 residues: CASSLGFSGNSNQPQHF. The CDR3 coding sequence is TGCGCCAGCAGCTTGGGCTTCAGCGGAAATAGCAATCAGCCCCAGCATTTT.

About this clone itself: At the DNA level, this CDR3 is encoded by other sequences in the same sample as well. The rearrangement joins TRBV20-1 to TRBJ1-3; no reliable D call. CDR1 and CDR2 (germline): DFQATT, SNEGSKA (reference sequence). The V and J ends lost 5 bases and 0 bases respectively, with 2 bases between them. The CDR3 loop spans 11 amino acids. The CDR3 DNA follows: TGCAGTGCTCACTCTGGAAACACCATATATTTT. It translates to CSAHSGNTIYF.

The chain joins TRBV14 to TRBJ1-1; possible D gene TRBD1, 6 bases. CDR1 and CDR2 (germline): SGHDN, FVKESK. The V and J ends lost 4 bases and 1 base respectively, with 13 bases between them. The CDR3 spans 15 residues. Here the CDR3 reads CASSPGQTWNTEAFF. In nucleotides, the CDR3 is TGTGCCAGCAGCCCAGGACAGACATGGAACACTGAAGCTTTCTTT.

The CDR3 protein is CASSLRAGNTEAFF. DNA for the CDR3: TGTGCCAGCAGTTTACGCGCGGGCAACACTGAAGCTTTCTTT. The chain combines TRBV5-4 with TRBJ1-1; D uncertain. Germline values: CDR1 SGHNT, CDR2 YYREEE (reference sequence). Trimming left V 5 bases short and J 2 bases short, with 13 bases between. This CDR3 has 14 residues.

The chain links TRBV15 to TRBJ2-7; perhaps TRBD2 as D (6 bases). Germline assignment: CDR1 LNHNV and CDR2 YYDKDF (reference sequence). Deletions cut 2 bases from V and 9 bases from J, with 14 bases between. This CDR3 has 13 amino acids. The CDR3 coding sequence is TGTGCCACCAGCAGAAGTACGGGAGAGGTGCAGTACTTC. Translating gives CATSRSTGEVQYF.

The chain has TRBV27 and TRBJ1-5; no clear D. The CDR3 spans 16 residues. CDR1 MNHEY and CDR2 SMNVEV come from the germline V gene (reference sequence). V was trimmed by 2 bases and J by 5 bases, leaving 16 bases between them. The CDR3 region has the DNA TGTGCCAGCAGTTTACGGGCGGCGGGGAGAGATCAGCCCCAGCATTTT. It translates to CASSLRAAGRDQPQHF.

V and J are TRBV12-3 or TRBV12-4 and TRBJ1-1, with D possibly matching TRBD1 (6 bases). The length of the CDR3 is 13 residues. Trimming removed 2 bases at V and 6 bases at J, with 10 bases between. The CDR3 protein is CASSLRGAAEAFF. The CDR3 bases are TGTGCCAGCAGTTTACGGGGGGCGGCTGAAGCTTTCTTT.

The chain joins TRBV6-5 to TRBJ1-2; 8 nucleotides match TRBD1. The CDR3 consists of 11 residues. Germline values: CDR1 MNHEY, CDR2 SVGAGI. V was pared by 7 bases and J by 8 bases, with 3 bases of the junction left unmatched. CDR3 sequence: CASTGGGGYTF. The CDR3 nucleotides read TGTGCCAGCACAGGGGGCGGAGGCTACACCTTC.

V and J are TRBV6-2 or TRBV6-3 and TRBJ1-1, with 7 bases that match TRBD1. Germline loops: CDR1 MNHEY, CDR2 SVGEGT. CDR3 length: 12 amino acids. Trimming at V came to 4 bases and at J to 12 bases, leaving 8 bases not matched to a gene. The CDR3 coding sequence is TGTGCCAGCAGTTGGTCAGACAGGGAACCTTTCTTT. Protein: CASSWSDREPFF.

The sample holds one count of this clone. This chain uses TRBV6-5 with TRBJ2-7; 8 bases are shared with TRBD2. From germline, CDR1 is MNHEY and CDR2 SVGAGI. The CDR3 has 15 residues. The ends lost 2 bases at V and 6 bases at J; junction bases unmatched: 9. The CDR3 nucleotides read TGTGCCAGCAGTTACCTGAAAGCGGGAGAAGGCGAGCAGTACTTC. Translation gives CASSYLKAGEGEQYF.

V usage is TRBV11-3 and J usage is TRBJ2-7; possible D gene TRBD2, 5 bases. Trimming took 5 bases from V and 0 from J, leaving 11 bases between them. CDR1 is SGHNT and CDR2 is YENEEA in the germline V gene. The CDR3 spans 14 residues. The CDR3 sequence is CASSPSPPSYEQYF. The DNA of the CDR3 is TGTGCCAGCAGCCCTAGCCCACCCTCCTACGAGCAGTACTTC.